This T cell receptor beta chain was identified in a study of T cell repertoires in cytomegalovirus infection. Overall study context: Selected CMV epitopes included recently identified HLA-C-restricted ones as well as well-studied HLA-B-restricted ones. Public TCR beta signatures indicated both CMV infection and matching HLA type. Study-level results: The study identified carriers of CMV plus the relevant HLA from cumulative public TCR beta family frequency.

In TCRdb, the reads were re-called with MiXCR into one record per CDR3 protein. The sample records roughly 500,000 distinct CDR3 sequences, 25% to 35% being singletons. The V end lost 1 base, the J end lost 5 bases, and 12 bases lay between the germline ends. CDR1 and CDR2 (germline): SGHNT, YYREEE (reference sequence). This CDR3 is built from 15 residues. To note about this clonotype: Its antigen is undetermined.

The chain couples TRBV5-4 to TRBJ2-2, with D possibly matching TRBD2 (6 bases). The sample consisted of cultured PBMCs, taken from culture after CMV antigen stimulation. The sequence came from a human donor in good health (CMV status not recorded). Some clones in this sample may be carry-over from other donors' samples. This CDR3 reads CASSLTGAHTGELFF. CDR3 nucleotide sequence: TGTGCCAGCAGCTTGACGGGAGCACATACCGGGGAGCTGTTTTTT.